The 25 T cell receptor beta chains presented below share a single source sample, sequenced in a study of cytomegalovirus exposure and HLA in healthy donors. The primer mix had 60 Vbeta and 13 Jbeta primers. Libraries were prepared by immunoSEQ multiplex PCR; TCRdb keeps only in-frame clonotypes and omits some of them. The repertoire table contains roughly 64,000 clones. The specimen was PBMCs. These receptors were taken from a woman between 18 and 29 years old in good health and CMV-seronegative.

The rearrangement uses TRBV5-6 and TRBJ1-5; TRBD1 is a possible D gene (6 bases). V lost 4 bases and J 5 bases, leaving 7 bases between the germline ends. Germline V gene data show CDR1 as SGHDT and CDR2 as YYEEEE. This CDR3 has 12 residues. CDR3 in amino acids: CASSRQDQPQHF. In nucleotides, the CDR3 is TGTGCCAGCAGCCGACAGGATCAGCCCCAGCATTTT.

This chain connects TRBV29-1 to TRBJ2-2; TRBD2 matches at 10 bases. Germline V gene lookup returns CDR1 SQVTM and CDR2 ANQGSEA. With 6 bases clipped from V and 6 bases from J, the junction kept 13 bases outside the gene matches. The CDR3 is 16 amino acids. The CDR3, as DNA: TGCAGCGTCCCTTCTCCTAGCGGGAGTTTCGCCGGGGAGCTGTTTTTT. It encodes CSVPSPSGSFAGELFF.

The genes are TRBV15 and TRBJ2-5; no reliable D call. The germline gives CDR1 LNHNV, CDR2 YYDKDF (reference sequence). The V and J ends lost 0 bases and 5 bases respectively, with 4 bases between them. CDR3 length: 12 amino acids. The CDR3 loop is CATSRDQETQYF. CDR3 nucleotides: TGTGCCACCAGCAGAGATCAGGAGACCCAGTACTTC.

The chain is built from TRBV2 and TRBJ2-7; 10 bases match TRBD1. The trim removed 6 bases at V and 4 bases at J, leaving 6 bases unmatched. Per the germline V gene, CDR1 is SNHLY and CDR2 is FYNNEI. The CDR3 is 14 amino acids. CDR3 sequence reads: CASSVGTGVYEQYF. The CDR3 nucleotides are TGTGCCAGCAGCGTGGGGACAGGGGTATACGAGCAGTACTTC.

This sequence joins TRBV7-3 and TRBJ2-1; no firm D call. This CDR3 comprises 15 residues. Germline CDR1 SGHTA, CDR2 FQGTGA. Trimming stripped 2 bases from V and 3 bases from J, with 11 bases between. CDR3 coding DNA: TGTGCCAGCAGCTTATCAGGTTCTATCTACAATGAGCAGTTCTTC. Translation gives CASSLSGSIYNEQFF. Combining the CDR3 with reference TRBV7-3 and TRBJ2-1 gives the whole variable domain GAGVSQTPSNKVTEKGKYVELRCDPISGHTALYWYRQSLGQGPEFLIYFQGTGAADDSGLPNDRFFAVRPEGSVSTLKIQRTERGDSAVYLCASSLSGSIYNEQFFGPGTRLTVL.

The chain combines TRBV7-8 with TRBJ1-2; 8 nucleotides line up with TRBD1. This CDR3 has 15 residues. Germline V CDR1 and CDR2: SGHVS, FQNEAQ. J was trimmed by 5 bases and V by 5 bases; bases with no gene match: 10. For the CDR3, the DNA is TGTGCCAGCAGCCAAGGACAGGGAGTACGGTATGGCTACACCTTC. This translates into CASSQGQGVRYGYTF.

The rearrangement links TRBV2 to TRBJ2-5; D is perhaps TRBD2 (5 bases). The CDR3 consists of 14 residues. Trimming removed 8 bases from V and 7 bases from J, with 20 bases in between. Germline CDR1 SNHLY, CDR2 FYNNEI. The CDR3 here is CASLKRLAEVTQYF. In DNA form, the CDR3 reads TGTGCCAGCCTCAAACGTCTAGCTGAGGTGACCCAGTACTTC.

This chain connects TRBV6-1 to TRBJ1-2; 8 nucleotides match TRBD1. The CDR3 totals 15 residues. Trimming took 6 bases from V and 0 from J; bases not matched to a gene: 6. The germline CDR1 and CDR2 sequences are MNHNS and SASEGT. The CDR3 loop is CASRGTGSPNYGYTF. CDR3 in DNA: TGTGCCAGCAGAGGGACAGGATCTCCTAACTATGGCTACACCTTC.

The chain is built from TRBV6-1 and TRBJ2-7; tentatively, D is TRBD2 (5 bases). The CDR3 consists of 15 residues. V gave up 2 bases and J gave up 1 base, with 12 bases separating them. Germline V gene data show CDR1 as MNHNS and CDR2 as SASEGT. Here the CDR3 DNA reads TGTGCCAGCAGTGAACTAGCCACCGGATCCTACGAGCAGTACTTC. Translated: CASSELATGSYEQYF.

V gene TRBV4-1 combines with J gene TRBJ1-2, with TRBD1 matching over 9 bases. CDR1 MGHRA and CDR2 YSYEKL come from the germline V gene. CDR3 length: 15 residues. V lost 0 bases and J lost 8; bases outside the gene matches: 7. CDR3 nucleotides: TGCGCCAGCAGCCAAGACCGGGACAGGGCCGGCGGCTACACCTTC. As protein: CASSQDRDRAGGYTF.

The chain uses TRBV7-9 and TRBJ1-1; D might be TRBD1 (6 bases). CDR1 and CDR2 from the germline V gene are SEHNR and FQNEAQ (reference sequence). The CDR3 sequence is 14 residues long. Trimming shortened V by 5 bases and J by 1 base, and 11 bases separated the two germline ends. CDR3: CASSPGEWNTEAFF. The CDR3 DNA follows: TGTGCCAGCAGCCCAGGGGAGTGGAACACTGAAGCTTTCTTT.

The CDR3 here is CASSLVLAGNLYEQYF. The CDR3 DNA is TGTGCCAGCAGCTTGGTCCTAGCGGGAAACCTCTACGAGCAGTACTTC. This chain connects TRBV5-5 to TRBJ2-7, with 9 bases fitting TRBD2. This CDR3 region has 16 residues. Losses at the gene ends were 0 bases for V and 3 bases for J; bases not matched to a gene: 7. The V gene's germline CDR1 is SGHKS and CDR2 YYEKEE (reference sequence).

This rearrangement joins TRBV19 to TRBJ2-2, with no clear D. Germline V lookup: CDR1 LNHDA, CDR2 SQIVND (reference sequence). This CDR3 is 14 amino acids long. V shed 10 bases and J shed 1 base, with 13 bases lying between them. The CDR3: CATPKTRNTGELFF. The CDR3 bases are TGTGCCACCCCAAAGACAAGGAACACCGGGGAGCTGTTTTTT.

The chain is built from TRBV20-1 and TRBJ2-7; D call uncertain. The germline V gene has CDR1 DFQATT and CDR2 SNEGSKA (reference sequence). The CDR3 has 11 residues. V shed 2 bases and J shed 3 bases, with 5 bases lying between them. Here the CDR3 reads CSARSFYEQYF. The CDR3 region has the DNA TGCAGTGCTAGATCATTCTACGAGCAGTACTTC.

The chain joins TRBV2 to TRBJ2-7; D not certain. Trimming stripped 6 bases from V and 6 bases from J, with 9 bases between. Germline loops: CDR1 SNHLY, CDR2 FYNNEI. This CDR3 is built from 11 residues. The CDR3 coding sequence is TGTGCCAGCAGCGACACTCTCGAGCAGTACTTC. Protein sequence: CASSDTLEQYF.

This chain links TRBV15 with TRBJ1-2, with D maybe TRBD1 (6 bases). The CDR3 sequence is 14 residues long. V lost 1 base to trimming and J lost 2 bases, with 8 bases between them. The germline V gene encodes CDR1 LNHNV and CDR2 YYDKDF (reference sequence). CDR3 DNA sequence: TGTGCCACCAGCAGAGGGACAGACAACTATGGCTACACCTTC. Protein: CATSRGTDNYGYTF.

The CDR3 sequence is CASSSYRGGADTQYF. The DNA of the CDR3 is TGCGCCAGCAGCTCCTATAGGGGGGGTGCGGATACGCAGTATTTT. The chain has TRBV5-1 and TRBJ2-3, with D maybe TRBD2 (7 bases). The V and J ends lost 3 bases and 6 bases respectively, with 17 bases between them. CDR3 size: 15 residues. CDR1 and CDR2 (germline): SGHRS, YFSETQ.

The chain joins TRBV11-3 to TRBJ2-7; 7 bases align to TRBD1. Per germline, CDR1 SGHNT and CDR2 YENEEA. V trimming: 5 bases; J trimming: 2 bases; junction bases outside the gene matches: 6. This CDR3 spans 14 amino acids. CDR3 region: CASSQTGVAYEQYF. CDR3 DNA: TGTGCCAGCAGCCAAACAGGGGTGGCCTACGAGCAGTACTTC.

The chain recombines TRBV28 with TRBJ2-7; D is undetermined. The ends were cut back, 5 bases at V and 2 bases at J, with 10 bases in the middle. CDR1 is MDHEN, CDR2 SYDVKM, per germline. There are 13 residues in the CDR3. DNA for the CDR3: TGTGCCAGCAGTGCCGCGCCTCCCTACGAGCAGTACTTC. Amino acids: CASSAAPPYEQYF.

This sequence joins TRBV29-1 and TRBJ1-1, with unresolved D. V shed 6 bases and J shed 0 bases, with 8 bases lying between them. Germline V gene lookup returns CDR1 SQVTM and CDR2 ANQGSEA. The CDR3 runs 12 residues. CDR3: CSVVVVNTEAFF. The CDR3 DNA follows: TGCAGCGTGGTAGTAGTGAACACTGAAGCTTTCTTT.

The CDR3 loop reads CASTLTGTFTGELFF. The DNA for the CDR3 is TGTGCCAGTACCCTTACAGGGACCTTCACCGGGGAGCTGTTTTTT. This chain connects TRBV19 to TRBJ2-2; D is possibly TRBD1 (6 bases). V gave up 7 bases and J gave up 4 bases, with 16 bases separating them. CDR3 size: 15 residues. Germline V gives CDR1 LNHDA, CDR2 SQIVND (reference sequence).

The chain couples TRBV5-6 to TRBJ1-1, with D perhaps TRBD1 (6 bases). Deletions cut 0 bases from V and 9 bases from J, with 12 bases between. The CDR3 consists of 13 residues. The germline CDR1 and CDR2 sequences are SGHDT and YYEEEE. CDR3 sequence reads: CASSLGDTPQAFF. CDR3 sequence (DNA): TGTGCCAGCAGCTTGGGGGACACACCTCAAGCTTTCTTT.

This sequence joins TRBV27 and TRBJ2-7; tentative D call: TRBD1 (6 bases). The V and J ends lost 5 bases and 1 base respectively, with 15 bases between them. This CDR3 spans 15 amino acids. Germline CDR1 reads MNHEY; CDR2 reads SMNVEV (reference sequence). The DNA for the CDR3 is TGTGCCAGCAGTCGGTTGGACAGCCTTTCCTACGAGCAGTACTTC. Protein: CASSRLDSLSYEQYF.

The chain is built from TRBV6-5 and TRBJ1-2, with D unclear. Germline CDR1 reads MNHEY; CDR2 reads SVGAGI. The CDR3 spans 14 residues. Trimming pared 6 bases from V and 0 bases from J, leaving 11 bases between. Written as DNA, the CDR3 is TGTGCCAGCAGCCTCACCCCGGCTAACTATGGCTACACCTTC. Amino acid sequence: CASSLTPANYGYTF.

This chain connects TRBV30 to TRBJ2-5; TRBD2 matches 8 bases. The germline CDR1 and CDR2 sequences are GTSNPN and SVGIG (reference sequence). With V trimmed by 3 bases and J by 3 bases, 15 bases remained unmatched. The CDR3 consists of 17 residues. The CDR3 DNA is TGTGCCTGGAGAGCGGGGGCTGGACGGTTGATGGAAGAGACCCAGTACTTC. Residues: CAWRAGAGRLMEETQYF.